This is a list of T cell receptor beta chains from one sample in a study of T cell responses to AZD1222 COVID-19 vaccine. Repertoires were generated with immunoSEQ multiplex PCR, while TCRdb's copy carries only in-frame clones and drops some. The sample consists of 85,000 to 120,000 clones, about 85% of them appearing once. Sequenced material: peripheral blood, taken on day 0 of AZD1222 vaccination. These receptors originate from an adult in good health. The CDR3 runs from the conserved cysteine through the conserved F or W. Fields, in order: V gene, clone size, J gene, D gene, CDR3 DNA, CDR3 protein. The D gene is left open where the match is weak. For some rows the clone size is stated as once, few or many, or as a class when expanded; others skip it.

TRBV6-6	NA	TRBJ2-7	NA	TGTGCCAGCAGGGGGCCCGAGCAGTACTTC	CASRGPEQYF
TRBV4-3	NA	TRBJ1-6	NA	TGCGCCAGCAGCCAAAGACGGGAACGTTCACCCCTCCACTTT	CASSQRRERSPLHF
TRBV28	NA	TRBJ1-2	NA	TGTGCCAGCAGTTCTAATTACTGGACAGCTTACTATGGCTACACCTTC	CASSSNYWTAYYGYTF
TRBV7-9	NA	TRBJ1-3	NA	TGTGCCAGCAGCTTATGGGAGGGCCGCTCTGGAAACACCATATATTTT	CASSLWEGRSGNTIYF
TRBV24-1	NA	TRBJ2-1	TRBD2	TGTGCCACCAGTGATTTGCCCAGCGGGAGCTCCTACAATGAGCAGTTCTTC	CATSDLPSGSSYNEQFF
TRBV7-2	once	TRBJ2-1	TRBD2	TGTGCCAGCAGCTTGACGCGGGGGGCGGGAGTTGGCAATGAGCAGTTCTTC	CASSLTRGAGVGNEQFF
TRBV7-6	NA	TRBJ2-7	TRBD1	TGTGCCAGCAGCCCAGAGGACAGGGGACGGGAGCAGTACTTC	CASSPEDRGREQYF
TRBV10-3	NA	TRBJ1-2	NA	TGTGCCATCAGTGAGTCATTGGGGGGCCCGTCTAACTATGGCTACACCTTC	CAISESLGGPSNYGYTF
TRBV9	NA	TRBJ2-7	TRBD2	TGTGCCAGCAGCCCCGGGACTAGCGGCTATTCCTACGAGCAGTACTTC	CASSPGTSGYSYEQYF
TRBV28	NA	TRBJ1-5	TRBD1	TGTGCCAGCAGGACCGGACAGGCGCAGCCCCAGCATTTT	CASRTGQAQPQHF
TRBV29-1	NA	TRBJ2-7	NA	TGCAGCGTTGATGGGGGTCCCTCCTACGAGCAGTACTTC	CSVDGGPSYEQYF
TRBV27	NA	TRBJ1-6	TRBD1	TGTGCCAGCAGTTTATGGGGACAGACTAATTCACCCCTCCACTTT	CASSLWGQTNSPLHF
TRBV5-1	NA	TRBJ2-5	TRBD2	TGCGCCAGCAGCAACAGCGGGAGGGTAGAAGAGACCCAGTACTTC	CASSNSGRVEETQYF
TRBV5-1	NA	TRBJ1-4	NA	TGCGCCAGCAGCTTGGAAGGGCAGGGCGGAATTTTT	CASSLEGQGGIF
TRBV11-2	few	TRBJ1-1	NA	TGTGCCAGTACAGGGTGGACTGAAGCTTTCTTT	CASTGWTEAFF
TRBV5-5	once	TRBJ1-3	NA	TGTGCCAGCAGCTTGGAGGTCTCTGGAAACACCATATATTTT	CASSLEVSGNTIYF
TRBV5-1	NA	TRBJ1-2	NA	TGCGCCAGCAGCCCCTCTTTGGGGTTAGCCGACTATGGCTACACCTTC	CASSPSLGLADYGYTF
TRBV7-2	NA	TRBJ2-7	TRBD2	TGTGCCAGCAGCTCACTCCGGCGGGGGGTTTACGAGCAGTACTTC	CASSSLRRGVYEQYF
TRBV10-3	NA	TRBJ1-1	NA	TGTGCCATCAGTGGTGGAGGGAACACTGAAGCTTTCTTT	CAISGGGNTEAFF
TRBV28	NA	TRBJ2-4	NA	TGTGCCAGCAGCCCGACACAGGAAAATGCCATTCAGTACTTC	CASSPTQENAIQYF
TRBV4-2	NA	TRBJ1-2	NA	TGTGCCAGCAGCCAAGATCTCGGGGACCGCTATGGCTACACCTTC	CASSQDLGDRYGYTF
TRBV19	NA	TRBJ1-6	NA	TGTGCCAGTAGTATACCAGGGATGAGCTCCTATAATTCACCCCTCCACTTT	CASSIPGMSSYNSPLHF
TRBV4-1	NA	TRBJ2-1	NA	TGCGCCAGCAGCCAAGGAGGAGGGGTGGGGTCCTACAATGAGCAGTTCTTC	CASSQGGGVGSYNEQFF
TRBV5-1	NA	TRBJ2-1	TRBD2	TGCGCCAGCAGCCCTAGCGGGAGGGCCGTTGAGGAGCAGTTCTTC	CASSPSGRAVEEQFF
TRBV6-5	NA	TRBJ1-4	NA	TGTGCCAGCAGTTACAGGGACCGAGCAACTAATGAAAAACTGTTTTTT	CASSYRDRATNEKLFF
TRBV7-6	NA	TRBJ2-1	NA	TGTGCCAGCAGCCGAGGGAATGAGCAGTTCTTC	CASSRGNEQFF
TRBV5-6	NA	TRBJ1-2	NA	TGTGCCAGCAGCGACTTATTGGGGGAGGGGAGCTACACCTTC	CASSDLLGEGSYTF
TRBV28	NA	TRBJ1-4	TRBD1	TGTGCCAGCAGTCCAACGGACAGGGTGGGGGAAAAACTGTTTTTT	CASSPTDRVGEKLFF
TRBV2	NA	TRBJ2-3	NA	TGTGCCAGCTCGGGGACCAGGACGCAGTATTTT	CASSGTRTQYF
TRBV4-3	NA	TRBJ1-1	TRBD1	TGCGCCAGCAGCCGGGACGACAGGGGGGACACTGAAGCTTTCTTT	CASSRDDRGDTEAFF
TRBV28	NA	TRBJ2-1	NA	TGTGCCAGCCGAGGGTACAATGAGCAGTTCTTC	CASRGYNEQFF
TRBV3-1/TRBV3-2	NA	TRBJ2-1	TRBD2	TGTGCCAGCACCCGAAGCGGGGGGGGCAATGAGCAGTTCTTC	CASTRSGGGNEQFF
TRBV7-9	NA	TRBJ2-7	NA	TGTGCCAGCAGTCCTATCCCGGGACAAAGGACCTCCTACGAGCAGTACTTC	CASSPIPGQRTSYEQYF
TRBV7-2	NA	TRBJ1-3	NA	TGTGCCAGCGGTCAAAACTCTGGAAACACCATATATTTT	CASGQNSGNTIYF
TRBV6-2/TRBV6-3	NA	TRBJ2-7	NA	TGTGCCAGCAGCTGGGGAATCTCCTACGAGCAGTACTTC	CASSWGISYEQYF
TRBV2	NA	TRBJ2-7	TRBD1	TGTGCCAGCAGAGCCGGGACAGGGTATCACGAGCAGTACTTC	CASRAGTGYHEQYF
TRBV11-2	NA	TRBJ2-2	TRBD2	TGTGCCAGCAGCCTCCGGACTAGTCGCACCGGGGAGCTGTTTTTT	CASSLRTSRTGELFF
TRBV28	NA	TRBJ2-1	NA	TGTGCCAGCATAAGAGGGCAGGTGCATAACAATGAGCAGTTCTTC	CASIRGQVHNNEQFF
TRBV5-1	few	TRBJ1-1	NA	TGCGCCAGCAGCTTTTACGGACAGCAGTTGAACACTGAAGCTTTCTTT	CASSFYGQQLNTEAFF
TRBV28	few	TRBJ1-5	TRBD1	TGTGCCAGCAACGGGCTGACAGGGTCGCCCCAGCATTTT	CASNGLTGSPQHF
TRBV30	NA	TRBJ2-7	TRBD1	TGTGCCTGGACCGCCGGGACAGGGGGCGGCGAGCAGTACTTC	CAWTAGTGGGEQYF
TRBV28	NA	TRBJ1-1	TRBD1	TGTGCCAGCAGTGCCCCGACAGGGATATTAACTGAAGCTTTCTTT	CASSAPTGILTEAFF
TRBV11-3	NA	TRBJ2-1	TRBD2	TGTGCCAGCAGCTTACTAGCGGGAGCTTACAATGAGCAGTTCTTC	CASSLLAGAYNEQFF
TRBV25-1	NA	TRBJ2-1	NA	TGTGCCAGCAGTGAATCCCAGGCTTCAAAGCACAATGAGCAGTTCTTC	CASSESQASKHNEQFF
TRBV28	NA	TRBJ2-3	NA	TGTGCCAGCAGCGCTCCGGGAGAACGGGCAGATACGCAGTATTTT	CASSAPGERADTQYF
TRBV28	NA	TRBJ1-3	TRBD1	TGTGCCAGCAGTTTCAGCCCGACAGGGGGAAACACCATATATTTT	CASSFSPTGGNTIYF
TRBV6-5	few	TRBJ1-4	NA	TGTGCCAGCAGTGACTCCCAGGGGGAAAAACTGTTTTTT	CASSDSQGEKLFF
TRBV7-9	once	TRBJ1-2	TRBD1	TGTGCCAGCAGCGGATATTCAGGGGGCGGAAGCTATGGCTACACCTTC	CASSGYSGGGSYGYTF
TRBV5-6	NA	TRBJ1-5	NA	TGTGCCAGCAGCCCGGGACCGGAGGGCAATCAGCCCCAGCATTTT	CASSPGPEGNQPQHF
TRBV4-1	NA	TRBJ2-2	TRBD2	TGCGCCAGCAGCCAAGAACTAGCGGCAAACACCGGGGAGCTGTTTTTT	CASSQELAANTGELFF